This T cell receptor beta chain was documented in a study of cytotoxic CD8 clonotypes in ibrutinib-treated CLL. Overall study: There were some 10 relapsed/refractory patients and roughly 15 treatment-naive patients, and around 17 were IGHV unmutated.

Profiling relied on immunoSEQ multiplex PCR, and the TCRdb table lists in-frame clones only, not all of them. The data hold fewer than 25,000 clones, with roughly 75% observed a single time. CDR3 length equals 14 residues. Germline V gene sequence: CDR1 MNHNS, CDR2 SASEGT. The V end lost 7 bases, the J end lost 0 bases, and 9 bases lay between the germline ends. This chain joins TRBV6-1 and TRBJ1-4; D is ambiguous. The receptor's source is a human donor with chronic lymphocytic leukemia. Sequencing used PBMCs, obtained before ibrutinib treatment. Written as DNA, the CDR3 is TGTGCCAGCAATAAGCTGGCAACTAATGAAAAACTGTTTTTT. Protein product: CASNKLATNEKLFF.